Listed here are 18 T cell receptor beta chains from one sample, sequenced in a study of blood T cell repertoires in COVID-19. Clones were read by immunoSEQ multiplex PCR, and TCRdb kept only the in-frame ones, dropping some. The sample holds about 40,000 clones, about 85% seen once. Sequencing was carried out using peripheral blood. These TCRs come from a man aged 45 to 65 in a cohort sampled during active COVID-19.

The chain has TRBV19 and TRBJ1-1; D possibly corresponds to TRBD1 (6 bases). The CDR3 has 14 amino acids. Germline CDR1 and CDR2: LNHDA and SQIVND (reference sequence). Between the trimmed V and J ends, which lost 9 bases and 1 base, there was a span of 15 bases. The CDR3, as DNA: TGTGCCAGCCTACAGGGATCGGGGAACACTGAAGCTTTCTTT. This sequence encodes CASLQGSGNTEAFF.

This chain joins TRBV5-8 and TRBJ2-7, with 7 positions matching TRBD1. CDR3 length: 18 residues. V lost 0 bases, J lost 2 bases, and 14 bases stayed unmatched. Looked up from germline, CDR1 is SGHTS and CDR2 is YDEGEE. CDR3 loop: CASSLGDTLTGPTYEQYF. The CDR3 DNA follows: TGTGCCAGCAGCTTGGGGGACACTCTGACAGGGCCCACCTACGAGCAGTACTTC.

This chain links TRBV6-2 or TRBV6-3 with TRBJ2-7; D is ambiguous. The CDR3 is made up of 11 amino acids. Trimming stripped 5 bases from V and 7 bases from J, with 9 bases between. Germline V gene data show CDR1 as MNHEY and CDR2 as SVGEGT. As DNA, the CDR3 is TGTGCCAGCAGTATTCGACAAGAGCAGTACTTC. This translates into CASSIRQEQYF.

V usage is TRBV5-5 and J usage is TRBJ1-1; no reliable D call. The germline gives CDR1 SGHKS, CDR2 YYEKEE (reference sequence). Trimming cost V 4 bases and J 4 bases, with 23 bases left between them. The CDR3 spans 17 residues. Here the CDR3 DNA reads TGTGCCAGCAGCCCCGCTGGCGGGGTGGGTCGCGGCACTGAAGCTTTCTTT. Its translation is CASSPAGGVGRGTEAFF.

This clone was detected a few times. The chain is built from TRBV27 and TRBJ2-2; D perhaps matches TRBD2 (6 bases). V dropped 0 bases and J dropped 6 bases, with 11 bases sitting between them. Per the germline V gene, CDR1 is MNHEY and CDR2 is SMNVEV (reference sequence). CDR3 length equals 15 residues. The DNA of the CDR3 is TGTGCCAGCAGTTTATCGGGCGGGATGGCCGGGGAGCTGTTTTTT. This sequence encodes CASSLSGGMAGELFF.

The sample holds a few counts of this clone. The rearrangement joins TRBV19 to TRBJ2-7; D is unresolved. This CDR3 is built from 13 residues. The germline V gene has CDR1 LNHDA and CDR2 SQIVND (reference sequence). V shed 5 bases and J shed 2 bases, with 10 bases lying between them. DNA of the CDR3: TGTGCCAGTAGTCTGAGTTCGGCCTACGAGCAGTACTTC. It yields the protein CASSLSSAYEQYF.

The chain is built from TRBV5-1 and TRBJ1-5; 10 nucleotides align to TRBD1. The CDR3 consists of 15 residues. V shed 4 bases, J shed 4 bases, and the junction held 5 bases outside the gene matches. Germline V gene data show CDR1 as SGHRS and CDR2 as YFSETQ. DNA of the CDR3: TGCGCCAGCAGCATCGGACAGGGGGGTAATCAGCCCCAGCATTTT. Amino acid sequence: CASSIGQGGNQPQHF.

The chain is built from TRBV4-1 and TRBJ1-1; 7 bases line up with TRBD1. CDR1 and CDR2 from the germline V gene are MGHRA and YSYEKL. V lost 0 bases, J lost 6 bases, and 10 bases stayed unmatched. The CDR3 loop spans 16 amino acids. CDR3 sequence reads: CASSQDSDRWGPEAFF. The CDR3 DNA reads as TGCGCCAGCAGCCAAGATTCGGACAGGTGGGGCCCTGAAGCTTTCTTT.

This clone was observed a single time. This chain links TRBV27 with TRBJ2-1, with 7 bases fitting TRBD1. There are 16 residues in the CDR3. V shed 3 bases, J shed 9 bases, and the junction held 14 bases outside the gene matches. Germline lookup yields CDR1 MNHEY and CDR2 SMNVEV (reference sequence). The CDR3 region is CASSLSYRGGWGEQFF. The CDR3 DNA reads as TGTGCCAGCAGTTTGAGTTACAGGGGCGGATGGGGTGAGCAGTTCTTC.

The J gene is TRBJ2-1, the V gene TRBV5-1, with 7 nucleotides matching TRBD1. V dropped 4 bases and J dropped 3; count of bases not matched to a gene: 19. This CDR3 region has 19 residues. Germline assignment: CDR1 SGHRS and CDR2 YFSETQ. The CDR3 is CASSTGLFHPGQIYNEQFF. The CDR3 DNA follows: TGCGCCAGCAGCACGGGCCTTTTCCATCCGGGACAGATCTACAATGAGCAGTTCTTC.

The chain combines TRBV28 with TRBJ1-3; 8 bases match TRBD1. The germline gives CDR1 MDHEN, CDR2 SYDVKM. V lost 5 bases and J lost 8; bases outside the gene matches: 5. This CDR3 comprises 13 residues. CDR3 bases: TGTGCCAGCAGTCCAGGGGGCGCGTACACCATATATTTT. It yields the protein CASSPGGAYTIYF.

This chain links TRBV7-2 with TRBJ2-1; 9 bases match TRBD2. The CDR3 runs to 15 residues. Germline CDR1 SGHTA, CDR2 FQGNSA. V dropped 2 bases and J dropped 9; count of bases not matched to a gene: 8. CDR3: CASSLLGGRESEQFF. The CDR3 nucleotides are TGTGCCAGCAGCTTATTAGGCGGGAGGGAGAGTGAGCAGTTCTTC.

This chain joins TRBV18 and TRBJ2-5; 7 bases line up with TRBD1. The CDR3 is 15 amino acids. Looked up from germline, CDR1 is KGHSH and CDR2 is LQKENI. V was pared by 4 bases and J by 4 bases, with 9 bases of the junction left unmatched. The CDR3 here is CASSLLRQGGETQYF. The CDR3 DNA is TGTGCCAGCTCACTTTTACGACAGGGTGGAGAGACCCAGTACTTC.

The chain recombines TRBV7-6 with TRBJ2-7; TRBD2 is a possible D gene (5 bases). The CDR3 consists of 12 residues. Germline CDR1 reads SGHVS; CDR2 reads FNYEAQ. The V gene lost 1 base and the J gene lost 6 bases, with 7 bases spanning the gap. CDR3 sequence: CASSLGRGEQYF. Written as DNA, the CDR3 is TGTGCCAGCAGCTTAGGTCGGGGCGAGCAGTACTTC.

J is TRBJ2-7 and V is TRBV6-1; maybe TRBD1 (5 bases). Trimming removed 3 bases from V and 7 bases from J, with 13 bases in between. Germline CDR1 is MNHNS and CDR2 is SASEGT. CDR3 length: 13 residues. In DNA form, the CDR3 reads TGTGCCAGCAGTGACCAGGGCCCCTTGGAGCAGTACGTC. Its translation: CASSDQGPLEQYV.

The chain joins TRBV15 to TRBJ1-5; 8 bases fit TRBD1. V was pared by 3 bases and J by 3 bases, with 7 bases of the junction left unmatched. Germline V gene sequence: CDR1 LNHNV, CDR2 YYDKDF (reference sequence). CDR3 length: 16 amino acids. CDR3 sequence reads: CATSSTRTGFNQPQHF. The CDR3 nucleotides read TGTGCCACCAGCAGCACCAGGACAGGGTTCAATCAGCCCCAGCATTTT.

This chain joins TRBV2 and TRBJ1-2; D possibly corresponds to TRBD1 (5 bases). CDR1 SNHLY and CDR2 FYNNEI come from the germline V gene. This CDR3 comprises 14 residues. The V and J ends lost 11 bases and 7 bases respectively, with 23 bases between them. The CDR3 DNA reads as TGTGCCGGTGCTACCCCGGGATTCGGGGGTGGCTACACCTTC. This codes for CAGATPGFGGGYTF.

This chain links TRBV6-5 with TRBJ1-5, with TRBD1 matching over 7 bases. Germline V lookup: CDR1 MNHEY, CDR2 SVGAGI. The CDR3 length is 15 residues. Losses at the gene ends were 6 bases for V and 2 bases for J; bases not matched to a gene: 7. CDR3 nucleotides: TGTGCCAGCAGCATGACAGGGCTGGGCAATCAGCCCCAGCATTTT. This gives the protein CASSMTGLGNQPQHF.